This TCR beta chain was documented in a study of long-term antiretroviral therapy in people with HIV. Study context: Collection of the earliest samples took place about a decade ahead of the 2015 immediate-ART recommendation.

Every HIV-positive participant received treatment in the United States. The assay, immunoSEQ v3.0, was run at survey level. Sequencing used immunoSEQ multiplex PCR; TCRdb keeps in-frame clones, though not all of them. The data show 13,000 or so clones, roughly 80% seen once. V was shortened by 3 bases and J by 3 bases, with 8 bases between the two germline ends. The CDR3 length is 13 residues. Germline loops: CDR1 ENHRY, CDR2 SYGVKD. This clone was seen once. The antigen is not known. Study results and limitations: Versus controls, repertoires in people with HIV had narrower CDR3 length ranges. Specimen acquisition occurred between about 2004 and 2018, potentially under older ART regimens.

The sample consisted of unsorted PBMCs, taken 1.3 years after starting antiretroviral therapy. This rearrangement joins TRBV10-3 to TRBJ2-5; the D is unclear. This receptor was obtained from a woman aged 18-29 years with HIV. CDR3 DNA sequence: TGTGCCATCAGTGATCGTGGGGAAGAGACCCAGTACTTC. Amino acid sequence: CAISDRGEETQYF.